Sequencing of this T cell receptor (beta chain) was carried out in a study of cytotoxic CD8 clonotypes in ibrutinib-treated CLL. Study results and caveats: Patients had baseline clonality above age-matched healthy donors, and this clonality moved with circulating CD8+ T-cell counts. Stable or contracted on treatment, public clonotypes were also uncommon.

A 1 in 200,000 to 1 in 1 million T cell depth was the sequencing target. Using immunoSEQ multiplex PCR, the repertoire was profiled, and TCRdb retains in-frame clones only, with some absent. The sample contains roughly 150,000 clones, 75% to 80% of which appear only once. To note about this clone: Its target is unknown.

This material consisted of PBMCs, taken after 24 months of ibrutinib treatment. The clonotype was recovered from a human donor with chronic lymphocytic leukemia.

The CDR3 sequence: CASSHGTVRNEKLFF. The CDR3 coding sequence is TGTGCCAGCTCACACGGGACAGTCAGGAATGAAAAACTGTTTTTT. The V gene is TRBV18, the J gene TRBJ1-4, with 7 bases fitting TRBD1. The CDR3 sequence is 15 residues long. Germline assignment: CDR1 KGHSH and CDR2 LQKENI. The junction had 7 bases not matched to a gene; V was cut back by 4 bases and J by 5 bases.